This TCR beta chain was captured by sequencing in a study of T cells in Graves' hyperthyroidism and ophthalmopathy. RNA transcripts were the template for amplifying TCR beta CDR3 regions. Researchers ran a first-round RT-PCR on the TCR CDR3 using the HTBI primer set. TCRdb analysed the multiplex PCR reads with MiXCR anew, one entry per CDR3 protein. The sample has approximately 530,000 distinct CDR3 sequences; 20% are singletons. The CDR3 consists of 16 residues. V dropped 6 bases and J dropped 7 bases, with 21 bases sitting between them. J is TRBJ1-4 and V is TRBV12-3 or TRBV12-4; D gene ambiguous. This receptor was identified in a man aged 35-49 years with Graves' ophthalmopathy. Sequencing was carried out using blood. CDR3 in amino acids: CASRPLGWGRIEKLFF. Here the CDR3 DNA reads TGTGCCAGCAGGCCCTTGGGGTGGGGAAGGATTGAAAAACTGTTTTTT.